This T cell receptor (beta chain) was sequenced in a study of shared clonotypes between healthy human individuals. For this clone: Its matching antigen is unknown.

This CDR3 has 13 amino acids. The V end lost 3 bases, the J end lost 3 bases, and 8 bases lay between the germline ends. Germline lookup yields CDR1 LNHDA and CDR2 SQIVND (reference sequence). General study findings and limits: Estimated clonotype richness was generally higher in naive than memory subsets.

In the naive CD8 group, cells lacked CD45RO and were positively selected for CCR7, so terminally differentiated effector memory CD45RA+ cells were left out. Here immunoSEQ multiplex PCR was the method, and the copy in TCRdb shows in-frame clones only, minus some. The table records hundreds of thousands of clones, 90% to 97% of them present only once. Sequenced sample: naive CD8+ T cells sorted from blood. The V gene is TRBV19, the J gene TRBJ1-1; possible D gene TRBD1, 5 bases. The receptor comes from a woman between 25 and 40 years old in good health. The CDR3 nucleotides are TGTGCCAGTAGTATGGGGCCATACACTGAAGCTTTCTTT. This codes for CASSMGPYTEAFF.